The T cell receptor (beta chain) described here comes from a study of blood T cells in healthy people across ages. The length of the CDR3 is 13 residues. Trimming pared 10 bases from V and 7 bases from J, leaving 17 bases between. Germline CDR1 ENHRY, CDR2 SYGVKD. Sample donors were healthy Caucasian individuals that came from Russia, aged roughly 6 to 90. PBMCs numbering at least 6 million were isolated per sample. Total RNA, at least 6 micrograms per sample, came from PBMCs. A second PCR, run for 7 to 11 cycles, used a sample-barcoded 5' primer plus a J-beta primer mix. A single record per CDR3 protein comes from TCRdb applying MiXCR to the 5' RACE reads. The sample holds 1.5 million to 2 million distinct CDR3 sequences, 40% to 55% seen once.

This sequence was found in a woman aged 40 to 50 in good health. The rearrangement links TRBV10-3 to TRBJ2-1; weak D call: TRBD2 (5 bases). The specimen sequenced was blood. Here the CDR3 reads CASRPALENEQFF. In DNA form, the CDR3 reads TGTGCCAGCCGGCCCGCACTAGAAAATGAGCAGTTCTTC.